This T cell receptor beta chain emerged from a study of blood T cell repertoires in COVID-19. Study background: Both acute and convalescent COVID-19 samples were obtained from the United States, Italy and Spain. T cells, B-cell-depleted T cells, or PBMCs supplied cDNA or gDNA.

Original analysis: The assay estimated nucleated cells by amplifying reference gene primers. The protocol was immunoSEQ multiplex PCR, while the TCRdb copy is restricted to in-frame clones and leaves out a portion. V, J and clone size are taken as reported in that table, and D and trimming were inferred from the DNA itself. The table lists tens of thousands of clones, roughly four fifths of them singletons. The CDR3 runs to 15 residues. Unmatched junction bases numbered 7, after V lost 6 bases and J lost 4 bases. From germline, CDR1 is MNHEY and CDR2 SVGAGI. The chain joins TRBV6-5 to TRBJ1-4, with 8 bases lining up with TRBD1. The sample comprised peripheral blood. The clonotype originates from a man between 65 and 85 years old with acute or convalescent COVID-19. Here the CDR3 reads CASRPGQGGNEKLFF. The CDR3 DNA is TGTGCCAGCAGGCCCGGACAGGGTGGTAATGAAAAACTGTTTTTT.